These T cell receptor beta chains were read from a single sample in a study of OX40 agonist ivuxolimab in advanced cancers. Clones were sequenced by immunoSEQ multiplex PCR, and TCRdb holds only the in-frame ones, with some missing. The table has about 12,000 clones, roughly 81% seen once. The sequences come from CD4+ or CD8+ T cells sorted from blood, collected in a trial of the OX40 agonist ivuxolimab. The receptors come from an adult with an advanced solid tumor such as melanoma, head and neck, liver or kidney cancer. The CDR3 runs from the conserved cysteine through the conserved F or W. The D gene is left open where the match is weak. The size field is filled for only some rows; it gives once, few, many or a size class.

J gene: TRBJ2-3; clone size: .; D gene: .; V gene: TRBV21-1; CDR3 DNA: TGTGCCAGCAGCTCCGCGACTAGCGGGACGACAGATACGCAGTATTTT; CDR3 protein: CASSSATSGTTDTQYF
J gene: TRBJ2-7; clone size: .; D gene: TRBD2; V gene: TRBV4-1; CDR3 DNA: TGCGCCAGCAGCCAAGATCCAGCGGGAATCGGTTACGAGCAGTACTTC; CDR3 protein: CASSQDPAGIGYEQYF
J gene: TRBJ2-5; clone size: .; D gene: .; V gene: TRBV5-1; CDR3 DNA: TGCGCCAGCAGCTTCCGGGAACCCCAAGAGACCCAGTACTTC; CDR3 protein: CASSFREPQETQYF
J gene: TRBJ2-5; clone size: .; D gene: .; V gene: TRBV27; CDR3 DNA: TGTGCCAGCAGTTTAAACAGCATCCAAGAGACCCAGTACTTC; CDR3 protein: CASSLNSIQETQYF
J gene: TRBJ2-7; clone size: .; D gene: .; V gene: TRBV19; CDR3 DNA: TGTGCCAGTAGTATAGCTTCTCTCAACTACGAGCAGTACTTC; CDR3 protein: CASSIASLNYEQYF
J gene: TRBJ1-5; clone size: .; D gene: .; V gene: TRBV9; CDR3 DNA: TGTGCCAGCAGCGGGGACGGGGATCAGCCCCAGCATTTT; CDR3 protein: CASSGDGDQPQHF
J gene: TRBJ2-1; clone size: few; D gene: TRBD2; V gene: TRBV5-1; CDR3 DNA: TGCGCCAGCAGCTTTAAGAGACTAGCTTTCGATGAGCAGTTCTTC; CDR3 protein: CASSFKRLAFDEQFF
J gene: TRBJ2-7; clone size: .; D gene: .; V gene: TRBV13; CDR3 DNA: TGTGCCAGCAGCTTAGACAGCTACGAGCAGTACTTC; CDR3 protein: CASSLDSYEQYF
J gene: TRBJ2-3; clone size: .; D gene: TRBD2; V gene: TRBV9; CDR3 DNA: TGTGCCAGCAGCGTAGTTTCTAGCGGTAACACAGATACGCAGTATTTT; CDR3 protein: CASSVVSSGNTDTQYF
J gene: TRBJ1-1; clone size: .; D gene: TRBD1; V gene: TRBV27; CDR3 DNA: TGTGCCAGCAGTAGAGGGGGCGGGAACACTGAAGCTTTCTTT; CDR3 protein: CASSRGGGNTEAFF
J gene: TRBJ1-2; clone size: .; D gene: .; V gene: TRBV20-1; CDR3 DNA: TGCAGTGCTAGAGGGGATGGCTACACCTTC; CDR3 protein: CSARGDGYTF
J gene: TRBJ2-2; clone size: .; D gene: .; V gene: TRBV7-9; CDR3 DNA: TGTGCCAGCAGTCCCGGGTTATCGGTCCTTCTAACCGGGGAGCTGTTTTTT; CDR3 protein: CASSPGLSVLLTGELFF
J gene: TRBJ2-5; clone size: .; D gene: .; V gene: TRBV6-1; CDR3 DNA: TGTGCCAGCAGTGAATTTCCTGGGACCCAAGAGACCCAGTACTTC; CDR3 protein: CASSEFPGTQETQYF
J gene: TRBJ2-7; clone size: .; D gene: .; V gene: TRBV27; CDR3 DNA: TGTGCCAGCAGTCCCGGGACCTATAACCCCGAGCAGTACTTC; CDR3 protein: CASSPGTYNPEQYF
J gene: TRBJ2-1; clone size: few; D gene: .; V gene: TRBV9; CDR3 DNA: TGTGCCAGCAGCCCCACTCGGTTCAATGAGCAGTTCTTC; CDR3 protein: CASSPTRFNEQFF
J gene: TRBJ2-6; clone size: .; D gene: .; V gene: TRBV27; CDR3 DNA: TGTGCCAGCAGTTTAGGGAGCTCTGGGGCCAACGTCCTGACTTTC; CDR3 protein: CASSLGSSGANVLTF